This T cell receptor (beta chain) is drawn from a study of tumor-infiltrating lymphocytes in primary liver carcinoma (dated by TCRdb to about 2017). For context, the study as a whole: Between November 2015 and early 2016, a few patients in China with histopathologically diagnosed primary liver carcinoma had their tumors surgically resected. The five patients, three men and two women aged 30 to 69 years, had hepatocellular carcinoma (four) or combined HCC and intrahepatic cholangiocarcinoma (one). The five patients had tumors staged T1-T3 N0M0, with maximum diameters ranging from about 4.2 to 10 cm. Each sample produced roughly 3.65 to 8 million productive TCRbeta reads, and read depth showed no significant difference between tissue types. Across five regions of each liver tumor, along with adjacent normal tissue and blood, the study brought together TCRbeta repertoire sequencing, expression microarrays and whole-exome sequencing. TCRbeta repertoire sequencing covered 35 specimens from 5 patients: some 25 tumor regions, 5 adjacent noncancerous liver tissues and 5 peripheral blood samples. Reproducibility between technical replicate repertoires was high, with correlation coefficients above 0.95 and mean shared-clone rates roughly 0.87.

A constant-region primer and ProtoScript II reverse transcriptase were used to reverse-transcribe TCRbeta-specific cDNA from about 530 ng total RNA. Three nested multiplex PCR rounds, following a slightly modified ARM-PCR procedure, were used to build the TCRbeta libraries. Each of the first two PCR rounds ran for roughly 11 cycles and used multiplex TRBV1-TRBV30 forward primers together with a Cbeta reverse primer. A final 25-cycle PCR with Deep VentR polymerase added sample barcodes and Illumina adapters. Before sequencing, amplicons of 200-500 bp were gel-purified using a QIAquick gel extraction kit. TCRbeta amplicons were sequenced on an Illumina HiSeq 2500 with 250-bp paired-end reads. The source study handled its data this way. To recover full CDR3 sequences, reads were quality-trimmed using Trimmomatic v0.33 and paired reads were then merged using FLASH v1.2.11. V, D and J germline segments were assigned to the rearranged TCRbeta sequences using MiGEC v1.2.1b. Clonotype statistics and Shannon-Wiener diversity indices were calculated with VDJtools v1.0.0. To cut down on sampling bias, every analysis after diversity analysis relied on just the 250 most abundant clonotypes from each sample. TCRdb handled the public reads itself, with Q25 trimming in fastp and clone calling in MiXCR, and kept productive beta chains. Identical CDR3 protein sequences are pooled into one entry, listed with their most common genes and DNA. None of the V and J calls come from the authors' own analysis; TCRdb made them. The table for this sample lists roughly 180,000 distinct CDR3 sequences; approximately 60% of them were counted only once. The top ten clonotypes cover approximately 70% of the sample.

The CDR3 spans 15 residues, from the cysteine through the phenylalanine. Here the CDR3 DNA is all that survives: 45 bases in frame from base 1. The CDR1 and CDR2 encoded by the germline V gene are MNHNS and SASEGT. Blood RNA was extracted from unsorted whole blood with TRIzol reagent; germline DNA came from the DNeasy Blood & Tissue kit. At the time of sampling, the patients had chronic HBV infection and had not received any treatment. About 4 milliliters of peripheral blood were collected into K2EDTA tubes before surgery. The study at large found these results: Repertoire overlap was higher between tumor regions (mean about 35%) than tumor-adjacent (around 17%) or tumor-blood (roughly 14%) pairs, consistent with antigen-driven expansion. Only 4 to 6 patients were included in the study, and the authors note that the findings should be validated in a larger study. Because only the TCR beta chain was sequenced and unpaired alpha chains were not captured, true repertoire diversity is likely underestimated. Because the samples were bulk and unsorted, CD4+ and CD8+ T cell repertoires could not be compared. A significantly larger repertoire fraction was made up by the top 250 clones in tumors than in blood (p = 0.039).

In regard to this clonotype: Its target antigen remains unknown. The junction departs from the called germline gene at one end, perhaps through a read error.

This TCR came from a middle-aged man with primary liver carcinoma and hepatitis B virus infection. Sample: peripheral blood. The V and J segments used are TRBV6-1 and TRBJ2-7; TRBD1 is possibly the D segment (5 matching bases). For the CDR3, the sequence is CATSAFEDISYEQYF. The base sequence is TGTGCCACCAGTGCCTTCGAGGACATAAGCTACGAGCAGTACTTC.